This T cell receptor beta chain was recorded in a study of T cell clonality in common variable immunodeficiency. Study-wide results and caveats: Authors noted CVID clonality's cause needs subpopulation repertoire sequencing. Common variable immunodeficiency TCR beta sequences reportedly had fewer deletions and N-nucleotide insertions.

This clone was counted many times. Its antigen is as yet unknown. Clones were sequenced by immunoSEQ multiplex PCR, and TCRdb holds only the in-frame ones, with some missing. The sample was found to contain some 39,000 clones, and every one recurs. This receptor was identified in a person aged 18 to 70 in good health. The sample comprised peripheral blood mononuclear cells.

This chain's CDR3 is CASSSPLYGYTF. CDR3 bases read: TGTGCCAGCAGTTCCCCCCTCTATGGC. V gene TRBV28 combines with J gene TRBJ1-2; D is unresolved. The read falls 3 residues short of the CDR3 end, and the missing part is taken from the germline J gene. V lost 4 bases and J 4 bases, leaving 7 bases between the germline ends. Per germline, CDR1 MDHEN and CDR2 SYDVKM. The CDR3 is 12 residues long.